What follows are 7 T cell receptor beta chains derived from one specimen sequenced in a study of Tregs in tolerant kidney transplant recipients. Related graft donors supplied nonmyeloablative bone marrow transplants, and mixed chimerism was transient. The protocol was immunoSEQ multiplex PCR, while the TCRdb copy is restricted to in-frame clones and leaves out a portion. The sample comprises around 86,000 clones, over 75% of which are singletons, and around 1.5% rests with the top ten. The source was CD4+ T cells from blood (PBMCs), collected 24 months after the transplant. These receptors were taken from a human patient who received a combined kidney and bone marrow transplant. Some of the T cells may derive from the graft donor.

CDR3 in DNA: TGCACCACCGCGGGTGGACCCGGGGATACGCAGTATTTT. It is translated as CTTAGGPGDTQYF. V usage is TRBV29-1 and J usage is TRBJ2-3, with D possibly being TRBD2 (5 bases). In germline, CDR1 is SQVTM, CDR2 ANQGSEA. The CDR3 contains 13 residues.

The chain couples TRBV10-3 to TRBJ2-1, with TRBD1 matching 9 bases. The V and J ends lost 10 bases and 6 bases, in that order; junction bases with no gene match: 4. Germline lookup yields CDR1 ENHRY and CDR2 SYGVKD. CDR3 length: 12 amino acids. DNA for the CDR3: TGTGCCAGCAGACAGGGGGGCAATGAGCAGTTCTTC. Translation: CASRQGGNEQFF.

As to this clone: Other DNA sequences in this specimen translate into the identical CDR3. V gene TRBV20-1 combines with J gene TRBJ2-7; tentatively, D is TRBD1 (5 bases). Germline-derived CDR1 and CDR2 are DFQATT and SNEGSKA (reference sequence). The CDR3 covers 11 residues. V was cut by 3 bases and J by 3 bases, with 6 bases left in between. The CDR3 nucleotides are TGCAGTGCTAGCGACAGCTACGAGCAGTACTTC. This gives the protein CSASDSYEQYF.

V is TRBV4-1 and J is TRBJ2-2; 11 nucleotides agree with TRBD1. Looked up from germline, CDR1 is MGHRA and CDR2 is YSYEKL. Trimming at V came to 0 bases and at J to 6 bases, leaving 12 bases not matched to a gene. The CDR3 contains 19 residues. DNA of the CDR3: TGCGCCAGCAGCCAAGACTTAGGACAGGGGGCTCGTGTAGCCGGGGAGCTGTTTTTT. Protein sequence: CASSQDLGQGARVAGELFF.

This chain uses TRBV11-2 with TRBJ2-3; 7 nucleotides align to TRBD1. Germline CDR1 reads SGHAT; CDR2 reads FQNNGV. The V and J ends lost 5 bases and 1 base, in that order; junction bases with no gene match: 6. The CDR3 spans 15 residues. The CDR3 DNA is TGTGCCAGCAGCCCCAGGGGGATGGGCACAGATACGCAGTATTTT. Translating it yields CASSPRGMGTDTQYF.

This chain joins TRBV27 and TRBJ1-1; 10 bases fit TRBD1. This CDR3 spans 15 amino acids. The germline CDR1 and CDR2 sequences are MNHEY and SMNVEV (reference sequence). V lost 7 bases to trimming and J lost 4 bases; unmatched junction nucleotides: 9. The CDR3 DNA reads TGTGCCAGCAATCCGGGACAGGGGTTTTTCACTGAAGCTTTCTTT. As protein: CASNPGQGFFTEAFF.

This chain uses TRBV19 with TRBJ2-7; 8 positions match TRBD1. This CDR3 region has 14 residues. V was pared by 5 bases and J by 5 bases, with 8 bases of the junction left unmatched. Germline-derived CDR1 and CDR2 are LNHDA and SQIVND (reference sequence). The DNA for the CDR3 is TGTGCCAGTAGTGATCAGGACAGGGTCAACGAGCAGTACTTC. Translating gives CASSDQDRVNEQYF.